The clone carrying this T cell receptor (beta chain) showed up just a few times. The data were taken from a study of CD8 T cells in ankylosing spondylitis. TCRdb redid the calling of the 5' RACE reads with MiXCR, one entry per CDR3 protein. Of approximately 210,000 distinct CDR3 sequences listed, around 13% are singletons. CDR3 length: 14 residues. V was cut by 2 bases and J by 6 bases, with 12 bases left in between. Germline V gene data show CDR1 as SGHRS and CDR2 as YFSETQ. The chain couples TRBV5-1 to TRBJ2-1, with D tentatively TRBD1 (7 bases). Sequenced material: blood, either unsorted or a sorted T cell fraction (not recorded which). This TCR came from a male donor with ankylosing spondylitis or in good health (not recorded which). For the CDR3, the DNA is TGCGCCAGCAGCTTCAGGGGGGTGGGCAATGAGCAGTTCTTC. Translation gives CASSFRGVGNEQFF.